A selection of T cell receptor beta chains follows, all from one sample in a study of blood T cell repertoires in COVID-19. Measured with immunoSEQ multiplex PCR; TCRdb has only the in-frame clones, and not every one. The sample yields around 100,000 clones, 80% to 90% seen once. The sequencing input was peripheral blood. The source of these receptors is a woman older than 75 with acute or convalescent COVID-19. CDR3s include the opening cysteine and the closing phenylalanine or tryptophan. A D gene is named only where the DNA matches it firmly. Clone size is not always given. Where it is, it says once, few, many or a class for expanded clones.

>TRBV19|NA|TRBJ1-6|TRBD1
TGTGCCAGTAGCAACTCGGCAGGGGGGAATTCACCCCTCCACTTT
CASSNSAGGNSPLHF
>TRBV7-3|once|TRBJ2-1|NA
TGTGCCAGCAGCTTAAATGTGGCGTCAGGGGGGGAGCAGTTCTTC
CASSLNVASGGEQFF
>TRBV6-2/TRBV6-3|NA|TRBJ1-1|NA
TGTGCCAGCAGTTACCAGGGGCCCCGGGCTGAAGCTTTCTTT
CASSYQGPRAEAFF
>TRBV27|NA|TRBJ1-5|TRBD1
TGTGCCAGCAGTTCGATAGCGTTAACAGGGGGCGCGGGGAGCAATCAGCCCCAGCATTTT
CASSSIALTGGAGSNQPQHF
>TRBV7-9|NA|TRBJ2-3|NA
TGTGCCAGCAGCTTAGCGAGGCATCTTGGTACGCAGTATTTT
CASSLARHLGTQYF
>TRBV5-1|NA|TRBJ1-1|TRBD1
TGCGCCAGCAGCTCATGGACAGGGTCGAACACTGAAGCTTTCTTT
CASSSWTGSNTEAFF
>TRBV21-1|NA|TRBJ2-3|NA
TGTGCCAGCAGCAAAAGCTGGACAGGACAACGCAGCACAGATACGCAGTATTTT
CASSKSWTGQRSTDTQYF
>TRBV5-1|NA|TRBJ1-3|NA
TGCGCCAGCAGCTATACCGGGACATTCCACACCATATATTTT
CASSYTGTFHTIYF
>TRBV6-5|NA|TRBJ2-2|NA
TGTGCCAGCAGACTGGACAGCGCGAACACCGGGGAGCTGTTTTTT
CASRLDSANTGELFF
>TRBV6-1|NA|TRBJ2-3|TRBD2
TGTGCCAGCAGTGGGACTAGCGGGAGTAAAGGCACAGATACGCAGTATTTT
CASSGTSGSKGTDTQYF
>TRBV29-1|NA|TRBJ2-7|TRBD2
TGCAGCGTAGGACTAGCGGGAGGTAACGAGCAGTACTTC
CSVGLAGGNEQYF
>TRBV7-8|NA|TRBJ1-2|NA
TGTGCCAGCAGCTTTGGCGCGTTGGGGGGTGGCTACACCTTC
CASSFGALGGGYTF
>TRBV13|NA|TRBJ2-7|NA
TGTGCCAGCAGCTTCCTCTCCTACGAGCAGTACTTC
CASSFLSYEQYF
>TRBV6-5|NA|TRBJ1-2|NA
TGTGCCAGCAGCTGGAATTCTTACCCGGGGGGTGGCTACACCTTC
CASSWNSYPGGGYTF
>TRBV29-1|NA|TRBJ2-5|TRBD1
TGCAGTGGCCGAGACAGGGCAGAGACCCAGTACTTC
CSGRDRAETQYF
>TRBV10-3|few|TRBJ1-1|NA
TGTGCCATCAGTGGGGGAGGGTCGAACACTGAAGCTTTCTTT
CAISGGGSNTEAFF
>TRBV27|NA|TRBJ1-1|NA
TGTGCCAGCAGTCCCCCCGGTGAAAACACTGAAGCTTTCTTT
CASSPPGENTEAFF
>TRBV3-1/TRBV3-2|NA|TRBJ2-1|NA
TGTGCCAGCAGCCAGAACGGGAATGAGCAGTTCTTC
CASSQNGNEQFF